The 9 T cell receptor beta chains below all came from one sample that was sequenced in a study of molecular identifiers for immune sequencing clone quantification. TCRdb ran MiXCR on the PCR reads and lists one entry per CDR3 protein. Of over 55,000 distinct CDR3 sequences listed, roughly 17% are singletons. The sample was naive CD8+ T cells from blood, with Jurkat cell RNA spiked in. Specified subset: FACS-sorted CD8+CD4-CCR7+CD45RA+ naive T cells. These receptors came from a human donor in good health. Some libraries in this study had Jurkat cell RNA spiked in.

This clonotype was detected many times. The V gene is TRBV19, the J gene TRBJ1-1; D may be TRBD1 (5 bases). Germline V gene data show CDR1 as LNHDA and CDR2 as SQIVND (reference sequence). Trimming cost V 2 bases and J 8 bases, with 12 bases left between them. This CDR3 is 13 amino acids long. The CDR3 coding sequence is TGTGCCAGTAGTATATTAGGGACGACGGAAGCTTTCTTT. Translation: CASSILGTTEAFF.

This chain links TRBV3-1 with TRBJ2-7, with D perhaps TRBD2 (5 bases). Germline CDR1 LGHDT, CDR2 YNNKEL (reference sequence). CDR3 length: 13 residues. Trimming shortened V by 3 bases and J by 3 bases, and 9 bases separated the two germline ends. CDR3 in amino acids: CASSQTGDYEQYF. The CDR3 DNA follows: TGTGCCAGCAGCCAGACCGGGGACTACGAGCAGTACTTC.

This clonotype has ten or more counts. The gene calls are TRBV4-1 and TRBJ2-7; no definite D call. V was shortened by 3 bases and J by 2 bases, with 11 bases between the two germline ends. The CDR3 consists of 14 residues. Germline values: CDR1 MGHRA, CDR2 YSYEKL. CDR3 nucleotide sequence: TGCGCCAGCAGCCAGCCACCTCACACCTACGAGCAGTACTTC. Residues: CASSQPPHTYEQYF.

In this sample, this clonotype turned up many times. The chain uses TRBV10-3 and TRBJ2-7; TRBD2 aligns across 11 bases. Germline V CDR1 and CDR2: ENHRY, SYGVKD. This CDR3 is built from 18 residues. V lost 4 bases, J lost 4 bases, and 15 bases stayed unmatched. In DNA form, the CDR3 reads TGTGCCATCAGTGGACTAGCGGGACCGGTGGGGAAAAAGTACGAGCAGTACTTC. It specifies CAISGLAGPVGKKYEQYF.

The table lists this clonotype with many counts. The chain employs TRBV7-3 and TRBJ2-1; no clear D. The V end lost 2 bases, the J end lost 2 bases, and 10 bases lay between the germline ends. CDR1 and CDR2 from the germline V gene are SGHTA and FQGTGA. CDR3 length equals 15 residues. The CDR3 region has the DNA TGTGCCAGCAGCTTATCCACTAATCCCTACAATGAGCAGTTCTTC. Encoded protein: CASSLSTNPYNEQFF.

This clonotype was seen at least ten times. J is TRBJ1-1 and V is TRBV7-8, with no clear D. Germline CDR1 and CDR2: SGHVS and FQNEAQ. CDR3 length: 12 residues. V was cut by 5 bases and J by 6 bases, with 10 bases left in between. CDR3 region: CASSPGRAEAFF. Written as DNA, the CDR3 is TGTGCCAGCAGCCCTGGGCGAGCTGAAGCTTTCTTT.

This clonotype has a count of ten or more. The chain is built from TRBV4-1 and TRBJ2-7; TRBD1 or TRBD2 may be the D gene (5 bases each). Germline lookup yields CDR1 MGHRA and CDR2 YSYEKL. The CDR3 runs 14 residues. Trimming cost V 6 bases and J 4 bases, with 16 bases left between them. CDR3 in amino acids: CASSATRGLYEQYF. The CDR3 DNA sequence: TGCGCCAGCAGTGCTACTAGGGGCCTATACGAGCAGTACTTC.

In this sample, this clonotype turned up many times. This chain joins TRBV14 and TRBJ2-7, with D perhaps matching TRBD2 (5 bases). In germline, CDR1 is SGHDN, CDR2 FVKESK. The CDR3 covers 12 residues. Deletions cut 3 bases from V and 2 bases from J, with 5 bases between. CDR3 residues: CASSQRAYEQYF. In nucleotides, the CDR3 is TGTGCCAGCAGCCAGAGGGCCTACGAGCAGTACTTC.

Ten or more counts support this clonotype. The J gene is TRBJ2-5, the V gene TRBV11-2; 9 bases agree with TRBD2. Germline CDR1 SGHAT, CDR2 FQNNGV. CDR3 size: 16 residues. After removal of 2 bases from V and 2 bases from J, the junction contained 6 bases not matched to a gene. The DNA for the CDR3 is TGTGCCAGCAGCTTACGGGCGGGAGGGCCTCAAGAGACCCAGTACTTC. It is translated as CASSLRAGGPQETQYF.